The 23 T cell receptor beta chains reported below all come from one sample, sequenced in a study of T cells in Graves' hyperthyroidism and ophthalmopathy (dated by TCRdb to between 2018 and 2020). The method behind the library was multiplex PCR. The sequencer listed for this sample is Illumina HiSeq 2000. The TCR beta CDR3 regions were amplified from the RNA transcripts. The TCR CDR3 was subjected to a first round of RT-PCR using the HTBI primer set and the Qiagen OneStep RT-PCR kit. The public reads were reanalyzed by TCRdb: fastp trimming at Q25, MiXCR alignment, in-frame beta chains only. Rows with one shared CDR3 protein collapse into an entry with the most common genes and DNA. The sample profile shows 600,000 to 800,000 distinct CDR3 sequences; 35% of them were found once. The top ten clonotypes cover less than 35% of the sample. Input material: blood. Receptors were obtained from a woman between 35 and 50 years old with Graves' hyperthyroidism.

This clonotype was observed at least ten times. The chain links TRBV7-2 to TRBJ1-1, with a tentative D call TRBD1 (6 bases). The CDR3 runs to 16 residues. Between the trimmed V and J ends, which lost 4 bases and 0 bases, there was a span of 15 bases. Germline values: CDR1 SGHTA, CDR2 FQGNSA. CDR3: CASSSDSLRLNTEAFF. In DNA form, the CDR3 reads TGTGCCAGCAGCTCGGACAGTTTGCGTCTGAACACTGAAGCTTTCTTT.

The chain has TRBV10-3 and TRBJ1-5; D may be TRBD1 (6 bases). This CDR3 region has 13 residues. The V end was cut by 2 bases, the J end by 5 bases, with 7 bases between. Germline CDR1 ENHRY, CDR2 SYGVKD. The CDR3 region has the DNA TGTGCCATCAGTGAGAACAGGGATCAGCCCCAGCATTTT. As protein: CAISENRDQPQHF.

This chain joins TRBV14 and TRBJ1-2; tentatively, D is TRBD1 (6 bases). V was shortened by 4 bases and J by 12 bases, with 18 bases between the two germline ends. Germline V CDR1 and CDR2: SGHDN, FVKESK. The CDR3 covers 13 residues. This chain's CDR3 is CASSLGTNSGNTF. Here the CDR3 DNA reads TGTGCCAGCAGCCTTGGGACAAACTCTGGAAACACCTTC.

The table lists this clonotype with many counts. The V gene is TRBV7-3, the J gene TRBJ1-1, with a tentative D call TRBD1 (5 bases). The CDR3 is made up of 13 amino acids. The V gene's germline CDR1 is SGHTA and CDR2 FQGTGA. Trimming cost V 5 bases and J 6 bases, with 13 bases left between them. CDR3 region: CASSPQGGAEAFF. The CDR3 DNA reads TGTGCCAGCAGCCCGCAGGGAGGGGCTGAAGCTTTCTTT.

The rearrangement links TRBV20-1 to TRBJ2-2, with 12 bases aligning to TRBD2. Germline trimming cut 7 bases from V and 3 bases from J; bases unmatched to any gene: 12. There are 17 residues in the CDR3. Per germline, CDR1 DFQATT and CDR2 SNEGSKA (reference sequence). The CDR3 nucleotides read TGCAGTGTAGGTCCGAGACTAGCGGGGGCGCACACCGGGGAGCTGTTTTTT. Translation gives CSVGPRLAGAHTGELFF.

A few counts support this clonotype. The chain has TRBV12-3 or TRBV12-4 and TRBJ2-5, with TRBD2 matching over 9 bases. Trimming cost V 6 bases and J 4 bases; bases outside gene matches: 9. The CDR3 is 15 residues long. The CDR3: CASSLSGSYGETQYF. CDR3 bases: TGTGCCAGCAGCCTTAGCGGGAGTTACGGAGAGACCCAGTACTTC.

V is TRBV25-1 and J is TRBJ1-2; tentatively, D is TRBD1 (5 bases). The length of the CDR3 is 16 residues. CDR1 and CDR2 from the germline V gene are MGHDK and SYGVNS. Trimming pared 7 bases from V and 2 bases from J, leaving 20 bases between. CDR3 amino acids: CASKGGRQRFNYGYTF. CDR3 in DNA: TGTGCCAGCAAAGGAGGAAGACAGAGATTCAACTATGGCTACACCTTC.

The chain couples TRBV30 to TRBJ1-2; D is unclear. V lost 3 bases and J lost 4, with 9 bases in between. Germline V gene data show CDR1 as GTSNPN and CDR2 as SVGIG (reference sequence). CDR3 size: 12 residues. CDR3 protein: CAWRKEGYGYTF. CDR3 nucleotide sequence: TGTGCCTGGAGGAAGGAGGGCTATGGCTACACCTTC.

This clonotype was recorded only once. The chain uses TRBV7-2 and TRBJ1-5; D gene ambiguous. V shed 5 bases and J shed 11 bases, with 13 bases lying between them. This CDR3 is 12 amino acids long. Germline lookup yields CDR1 SGHTA and CDR2 FQGNSA. The chain's CDR3 is CASSPSTLSQHF. In nucleotides, the CDR3 is TGTGCCAGCAGCCCTTCGACCTTATCCCAGCATTTT.

This chain connects TRBV19 to TRBJ2-1; D gene uncertain. Trimming removed 6 bases from V and 4 bases from J, with 10 bases in between. Germline V gives CDR1 LNHDA, CDR2 SQIVND (reference sequence). The CDR3 is made up of 13 amino acids. CDR3 loop: CASRPGLYNEQFF. Written as DNA, the CDR3 is TGTGCCAGTAGACCGGGTCTTTACAATGAGCAGTTCTTC. Full variable domain (remainder filled in from reference TRBV19 and TRBJ2-1): DGGITQSPKYLFRKEGQNVTLSCEQNLNHDAMYWYRQDPGQGLRLIYYSQIVNDFQKGDIAEGYSVSREKKESFPLTVTSAQKNPTAFYLCASRPGLYNEQFFGPGTRLTVL.

The chain has TRBV7-3 and TRBJ1-2, with D unresolved. V gave up 2 bases and J gave up 7 bases, with 14 bases separating them. This CDR3 contains 14 residues. CDR1 is SGHTA, CDR2 FQGTGA, per germline. The CDR3 DNA reads TGTGCCAGCAGCTTAGTCCCTACCGCGGTTGGCTACACCTTC. Translation: CASSLVPTAVGYTF.

V usage is TRBV12-3 or TRBV12-4 and J usage is TRBJ1-5, with D hard to call. Trimming took 6 bases from V and 1 from J, leaving 7 bases between them. The CDR3 covers 13 residues. The CDR3 sequence: CASRLFSNQPQHF. The CDR3, as DNA: TGTGCCAGCAGATTATTCAGCAATCAGCCCCAGCATTTT.

This chain uses TRBV3-1 with TRBJ1-5; D unresolved. CDR3 length equals 15 residues. In germline, CDR1 is LGHDT, CDR2 YNNKEL (reference sequence). The germline V and J ends were trimmed by 4 bases and 3 bases, with 13 bases remaining between them. The CDR3 loop reads CASSPYSGPNQPQHF. In DNA, the CDR3 is TGTGCCAGCAGCCCGTATTCCGGACCCAATCAGCCCCAGCATTTT.

A note on this clonotype: This may be a read error, as it is one base from a much larger clone. The chain uses TRBV7-3 and TRBJ2-2, with D maybe TRBD2 (7 bases). This CDR3 comprises 12 residues. The germline CDR1 and CDR2 sequences are SGHTA and FQGTGA. The CDR3 sequence: CASSRWEGELVF. CDR3 DNA sequence: TGTGCCAGCAGCCGATGGGAGGGGGAGCTGGTTTTT. The full variable domain, in which reference TRBV7-3 and TRBJ2-2 provide the parts outside the CDR3, is GAGVSQTPSNKVTEKGKYVELRCDPISGHTALYWYRQSLGQGPEFLIYFQGTGAADDSGLPNDRFFAVRPEGSVSTLKIQRTERGDSAVYLCASSRWEGELVFGEGSRLTVL.

The V and J genes are TRBV19 and TRBJ1-1; possibly TRBD1 for D (5 bases). Germline assignment: CDR1 LNHDA and CDR2 SQIVND (reference sequence). This CDR3 is 16 amino acids long. V lost 4 bases to trimming and J lost 0 bases, with 15 bases between them. The CDR3 DNA sequence: TGTGCCAGTAGTACGCCCCGACAGACTATGAACACTGAAGCTTTCTTT. Encoded protein: CASSTPRQTMNTEAFF.

The chain links TRBV3-1 to TRBJ1-2; D remains unclear. Trimming pared 1 base from V and 6 bases from J, leaving 12 bases between. Looked up from germline, CDR1 is LGHDT and CDR2 is YNNKEL (reference sequence). The CDR3 length is 14 residues. CDR3 nucleotides: TGTGCCAGCAGCCAAGGGAAACACGAGAATGGCTACACCTTC. Amino acids: CASSQGKHENGYTF.

This clonotype has a single count. The final CDR3 position lacks the conserved phenylalanine or tryptophan, pointing to a likely read error. The V call is TRBV7-9, the J call TRBJ1-6; possible D gene TRBD1, 6 bases. CDR3 length equals 14 residues. Germline V CDR1 and CDR2: SEHNR, FQNEAQ (reference sequence). V was shortened by 5 bases and J by 7 bases, with 12 bases between the two germline ends. CDR3: CASSPPQGNSPLHS. CDR3 coding DNA: TGTGCCAGCAGCCCTCCTCAGGGGAATTCACCCCTCCACTCT.

This clonotype has ten or more counts. An end of the junction does not agree with germline; a read error may underlie this. The chain recombines TRBV7-2 with TRBJ1-2, with TRBD1 identical over 8 bases. Germline assignment: CDR1 SGHTA and CDR2 FQGNSA. CDR3 size: 15 residues. CDR3 sequence: CASSLEGQGGYGYTF. The CDR3 coding sequence is TGCGCCAGCAGCTTGGAAGGACAGGGAGGCTATGGCTACACCTTC. Full variable domain (outside the CDR3, taken from reference TRBV7-2 and TRBJ1-2): GAGVSQSPSNKVTEKGKDVELRCDPISGHTALYWYRQSLGQGLEFLIYFQGNSAPDKSGLPSDRFSAERTGGSVSTLTIQRTQQEDSAVYLCASSLEGQGGYGYTFGSGTRLTVV.

The chain recombines TRBV27 with TRBJ2-7, with a possible D match to TRBD1 (5 bases). From germline, CDR1 is MNHEY and CDR2 SMNVEV (reference sequence). CDR3 size: 17 residues. V dropped 5 bases and J dropped 1 base, with 21 bases sitting between them. CDR3: CASSRQGPGASSYEQYF. In nucleotides, the CDR3 is TGTGCCAGCAGTCGCCAGGGTCCAGGCGCCTCATCCTACGAGCAGTACTTC.

This chain links TRBV9 with TRBJ2-2; a possible D gene is TRBD1 (5 bases). The CDR3 is 19 amino acids. With 0 bases removed from V and 0 bases from J, the gap between germline ends came to 18 bases. CDR1 and CDR2 (germline): SGDLS, YYNGEE. The CDR3 DNA reads TGTGCCAGCAGCGTAGCCTTAGGGAAGGGGTTCCCGAACACCGGGGAGCTGTTTTTT. Residues: CASSVALGKGFPNTGELFF.

The V gene is TRBV6-1, the J gene TRBJ1-2, with 7 positions matching TRBD1. Per germline, CDR1 MNHNS and CDR2 SASEGT. J gave up 4 bases and V 6 bases, and 11 bases lay outside the gene matches. There are 15 residues in the CDR3. The CDR3 DNA follows: TGTGCCAGCAGCCGGGACAGAACAACCTCCTATGGCTACACCTTC. Its translation: CASSRDRTTSYGYTF.

Comment on this clonotype: Since a much larger clone is just one base distant, this may be a read error. J is TRBJ1-2 and V is TRBV7-3, with D tentatively TRBD1 (6 bases). Per germline, CDR1 SGHTA and CDR2 FQGTGA. The CDR3 has 15 amino acids. The CDR3 nucleotides are TGTGCCAGCAGCTTAACCGGGGGCGAGAACTATGGCCACACCTTC. This codes for CASSLTGGENYGHTF.

This clonotype appeared many times. The chain employs TRBV6-1 and TRBJ1-1; the match to TRBD1 covers 7 bases. V was clipped by 8 bases and J by 2 bases; unmatched bases: 5. Germline CDR1 reads MNHNS; CDR2 reads SASEGT. The CDR3 loop spans 13 amino acids. CDR3 loop: CASPNRGNTEAFF. CDR3 nucleotides: TGTGCCAGCCCGAACAGGGGCAACACTGAAGCTTTCTTT.